The 14 T cell receptor beta chains presented below share a single source sample, sequenced in a study of shared clonotypes between healthy human individuals. The data were produced by immunoSEQ multiplex PCR, yet TCRdb's version contains in-frame clones alone and is incomplete. Of some 2,000,000 clones listed, approximately 94% are singletons. Sequenced input: naive CD4+ T cells sorted from blood. Indicated subset: CD45RA+ positively selected. These receptors were collected from a man younger than 35 in good health.

V gene TRBV18 combines with J gene TRBJ1-5; 9 bases align to TRBD1. Per germline, CDR1 KGHSH and CDR2 LQKENI. The CDR3 covers 15 residues. V was pared by 1 base and J by 3 bases, with 1 base of the junction left unmatched. This CDR3 is CASSPQQGANQPQHF. As DNA, the CDR3 is TGTGCCAGCTCACCACAACAGGGGGCCAATCAGCCCCAGCATTTT.

CDR3 DNA: TGTGCCAGCACTCCCTTTGGGCGGGAGCCCAATGAGCAGTTCTTC. Protein sequence: CASTPFGREPNEQFF. The rearrangement links TRBV6-6 to TRBJ2-1; TRBD2 matches at 7 bases. CDR3 length equals 15 residues. Germline lookup yields CDR1 MNHNY and CDR2 SVGAGI (reference sequence). V shed 7 bases and J 6 bases; nucleotides not matched to a gene: 12.

The V call is TRBV9, the J call TRBJ2-3, with 7 bases that match TRBD2. CDR1 and CDR2 (germline): SGDLS, YYNGEE. With V trimmed by 3 bases and J by 0 bases, 7 bases remained unmatched. CDR3 size: 16 residues. This chain's CDR3 is CASSARGRTSTDTQYF. CDR3 bases: TGTGCCAGCAGCGCCCGCGGGAGAACGAGCACAGATACGCAGTATTTT.

In its sample, this clone was seen once. CDR3 loop: CASRLSGEGQPQHF. CDR3 nucleotides: TGTGCCAGCCGACTGTCGGGGGAAGGGCAGCCCCAGCATTTT. The rearrangement uses TRBV27 and TRBJ1-5; D possibly corresponds to TRBD1 (5 bases). The ends were cut back, 8 bases at V and 7 bases at J, with 18 bases in the middle. Germline V gene lookup returns CDR1 MNHEY and CDR2 SMNVEV (reference sequence). CDR3 length equals 14 residues.

The chain employs TRBV5-6 and TRBJ1-4; D is perhaps TRBD1 (5 bases). This CDR3 spans 18 amino acids. V gave up 4 bases and J gave up 5 bases, with 24 bases separating them. CDR1 SGHDT and CDR2 YYEEEE come from the germline V gene. The chain's CDR3 is CASSPLKTGGRGNEKLFF. CDR3 in DNA: TGTGCCAGCAGCCCACTGAAAACCGGGGGTCGCGGGAATGAAAAACTGTTTTTT.

The V gene is TRBV9, the J gene TRBJ2-7, with D possibly matching TRBD2 (6 bases). CDR3 length: 16 residues. The germline CDR1 and CDR2 sequences are SGDLS and YYNGEE. V was trimmed by 4 bases and J by 0 bases, leaving 17 bases between them. The CDR3 here is CASSPRGGPSSYEQYF. The CDR3 region has the DNA TGTGCCAGCAGCCCCCGGGGAGGTCCAAGCTCCTACGAGCAGTACTTC.

The chain joins TRBV7-9 to TRBJ1-6; no definite D call. Between the trimmed V and J ends, which lost 2 bases and 7 bases, there was a span of 9 bases. Germline V lookup: CDR1 SEHNR, CDR2 FQNEAQ (reference sequence). The CDR3 sequence is 14 residues long. The CDR3 is CASSLQPSNSPLHF. The DNA of the CDR3 is TGTGCCAGCAGCTTACAGCCCTCGAATTCACCCCTCCACTTT.

V usage is TRBV6-5 and J usage is TRBJ2-3; D may be TRBD1 or TRBD2 (6 bases each). With 4 bases removed from V and 4 bases from J, the gap between germline ends came to 12 bases. This CDR3 spans 14 amino acids. Per germline, CDR1 MNHEY and CDR2 SVGAGI. The CDR3 spells CASSSPGAADTQYF. CDR3 nucleotide sequence: TGTGCCAGCAGTTCCCCGGGGGCGGCAGATACGCAGTATTTT.

This clone was observed a single time. The genes are TRBV6-5 and TRBJ1-2; tentatively, D is TRBD1 (5 bases). V was pared by 8 bases and J by 0 bases, with 13 bases between. The CDR3 runs 14 residues. Germline V gives CDR1 MNHEY, CDR2 SVGAGI. The CDR3 loop is CASSETDTNYGYTF. As DNA, the CDR3 is TGTGCCAGCTCAGAGACAGACACTAACTATGGCTACACCTTC.

The chain links TRBV21-1 to TRBJ2-7; the tabulated D call, TRBD1, remains unverified against the DNA. TRBV21-1 is flagged as a pseudogene. The CDR3 is made up of 13 amino acids. The CDR3 here is CASSYWGRDEQYF. DNA of the CDR3: TGTGCCAGCAGCTATTGGGGGCGCGACGAGCAGTACTTC.

With respect to this clone: The same CDR3 is also encoded by other DNA sequences in this sample. V is TRBV29-1 and J is TRBJ2-7; TRBD2 agrees at 8 bases. Germline V CDR1 and CDR2: SQVTM, ANQGSEA. J gave up 3 bases and V 4 bases, and 2 bases lay outside the gene matches. The CDR3 spans 12 residues. CDR3 protein: CSVVGLGYEQYF. DNA for the CDR3: TGCAGCGTTGTGGGACTAGGCTACGAGCAGTACTTC.

This clone is a singleton in its sample. V usage is TRBV5-4 and J usage is TRBJ1-4; D is unclear. This CDR3 spans 14 amino acids. Trimming removed 4 bases at V and 5 bases at J, with 12 bases between. Germline V CDR1 and CDR2: SGHNT, YYREEE (reference sequence). DNA of the CDR3: TGTGCCAGCAGCCCGACCTCGTCCAATGAAAAACTGTTTTTT. This codes for CASSPTSSNEKLFF.

Comments on this clone: The sample has other DNA sequences that encode this CDR3 too. V and J are TRBV19 and TRBJ2-3; possibly TRBD1 for D (6 bases). The CDR3 sequence is 14 residues long. Germline CDR1 LNHDA, CDR2 SQIVND (reference sequence). V lost 8 bases and J 1 base, leaving 13 bases between the germline ends. The CDR3 region is CASRVAGGTDTQYF. For the CDR3, the DNA is TGTGCCAGTCGGGTGGCAGGGGGCACAGATACGCAGTATTTT.

This clone was seen a handful of times. The chain couples TRBV4-1 to TRBJ1-2; 9 bases agree with TRBD1. The CDR3 is made up of 16 amino acids. V lost 4 bases to trimming and J lost 4 bases; unmatched junction nucleotides: 10. Germline loops: CDR1 MGHRA, CDR2 YSYEKL. The CDR3 DNA is TGCGCCAGCAGCCGCGATCCGGGACAGGGTGTCTATGGCTACACCTTC. This translates into CASSRDPGQGVYGYTF.